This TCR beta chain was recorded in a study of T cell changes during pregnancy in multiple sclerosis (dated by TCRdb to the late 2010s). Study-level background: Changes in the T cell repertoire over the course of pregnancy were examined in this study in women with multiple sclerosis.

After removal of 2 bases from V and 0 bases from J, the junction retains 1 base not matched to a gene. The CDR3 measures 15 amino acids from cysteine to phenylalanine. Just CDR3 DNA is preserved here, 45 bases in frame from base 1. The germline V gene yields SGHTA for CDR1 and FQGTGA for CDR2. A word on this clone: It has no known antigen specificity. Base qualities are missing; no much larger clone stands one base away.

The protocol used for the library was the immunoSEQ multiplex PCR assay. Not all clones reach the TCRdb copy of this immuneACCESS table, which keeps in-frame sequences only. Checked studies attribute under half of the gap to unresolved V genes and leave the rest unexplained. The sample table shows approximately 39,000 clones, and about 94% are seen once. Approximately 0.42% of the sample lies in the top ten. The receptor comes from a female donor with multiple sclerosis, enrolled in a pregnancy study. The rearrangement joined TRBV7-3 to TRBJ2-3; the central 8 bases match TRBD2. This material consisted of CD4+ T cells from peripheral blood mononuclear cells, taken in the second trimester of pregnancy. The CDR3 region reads CASSLQRGSTDTQYF. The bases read TGTGCCAGCAGCTTACAGCGGGGGAGCACAGATACGCAGTATTTT.